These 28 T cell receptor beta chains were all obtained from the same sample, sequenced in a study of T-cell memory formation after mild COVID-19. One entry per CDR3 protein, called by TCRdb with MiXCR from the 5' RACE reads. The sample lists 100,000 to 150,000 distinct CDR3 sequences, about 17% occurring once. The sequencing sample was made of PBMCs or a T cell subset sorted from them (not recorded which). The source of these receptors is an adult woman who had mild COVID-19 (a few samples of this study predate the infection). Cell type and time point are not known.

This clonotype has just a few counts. CDR3 protein: CASSLRGPGELFF. Written as DNA, the CDR3 is TGTGCCAGCAGTTTAAGGGGGCCCGGGGAGCTGTTTTTT. The V call is TRBV27, the J call TRBJ2-2; 7 nucleotides agree with TRBD1. Per the germline V gene, CDR1 is MNHEY and CDR2 is SMNVEV (reference sequence). This CDR3 is 13 amino acids long. V lost 2 bases, J lost 6 bases, and 0 bases stayed unmatched.

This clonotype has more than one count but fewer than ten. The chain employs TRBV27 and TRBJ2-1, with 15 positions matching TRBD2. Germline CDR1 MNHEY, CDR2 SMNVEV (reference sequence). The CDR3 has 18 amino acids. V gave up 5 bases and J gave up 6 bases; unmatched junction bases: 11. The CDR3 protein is CASSPRTSGGALINEQFF. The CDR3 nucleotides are TGTGCCAGCAGTCCCCGGACTAGCGGGGGGGCCCTGATCAATGAGCAGTTCTTC.

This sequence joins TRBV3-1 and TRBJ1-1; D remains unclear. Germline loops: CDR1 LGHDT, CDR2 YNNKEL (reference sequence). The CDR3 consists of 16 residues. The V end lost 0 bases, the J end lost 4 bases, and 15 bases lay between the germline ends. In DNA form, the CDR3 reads TGTGCCAGCAGCCAAGATTTGAGGGCCCCGGGCACTGAAGCTTTCTTT. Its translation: CASSQDLRAPGTEAFF.

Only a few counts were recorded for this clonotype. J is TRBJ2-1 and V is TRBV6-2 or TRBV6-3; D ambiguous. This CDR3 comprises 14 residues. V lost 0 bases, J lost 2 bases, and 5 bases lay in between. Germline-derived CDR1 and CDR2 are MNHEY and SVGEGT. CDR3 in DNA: TGTGCCAGCAGTTACTCGGACCCCTACAATGAGCAGTTCTTC. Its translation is CASSYSDPYNEQFF.

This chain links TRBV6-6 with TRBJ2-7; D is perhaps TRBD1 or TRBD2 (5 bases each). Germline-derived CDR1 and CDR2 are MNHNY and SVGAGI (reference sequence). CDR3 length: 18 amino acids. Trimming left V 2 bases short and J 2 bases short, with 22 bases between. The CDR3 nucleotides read TGTGCCAGCAGTTACAACGTTATTGGGGACCCCCAAACCTACGAGCAGTACTTC. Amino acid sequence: CASSYNVIGDPQTYEQYF.

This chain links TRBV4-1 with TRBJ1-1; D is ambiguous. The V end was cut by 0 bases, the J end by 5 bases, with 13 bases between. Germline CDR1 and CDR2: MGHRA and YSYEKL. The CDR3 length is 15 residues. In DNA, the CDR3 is TGCGCCAGCAGCCAAGAGTCCCGGGTAAGGACTGAAGCTTTCTTT. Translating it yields CASSQESRVRTEAFF.

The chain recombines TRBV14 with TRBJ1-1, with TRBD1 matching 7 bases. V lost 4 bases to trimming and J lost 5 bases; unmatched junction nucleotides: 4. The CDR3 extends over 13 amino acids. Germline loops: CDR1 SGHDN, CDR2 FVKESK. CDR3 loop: CASSPRDRTEAFF. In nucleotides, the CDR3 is TGTGCCAGCAGCCCTCGGGACAGAACTGAAGCTTTCTTT. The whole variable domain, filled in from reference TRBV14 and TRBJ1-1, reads EAGVTQFPSHSVIEKGQTVTLRCDPISGHDNLYWYRRVMGKEIKFLLHFVKESKQDESGMPNNRFLAERTGGTYSTLKVQPAELEDSGVYFCASSPRDRTEAFFGQGTRLTVV.

The CDR3 reads CASSQGDWAQTF. CDR3 nucleotide sequence: TGCGCCAGCAGCCAAGGGGACTGGGCCCAGACCTTC. The chain has TRBV4-1 and TRBJ1-2; maybe TRBD1 (5 bases). V was shortened by 1 base and J by 14 bases, with 14 bases between the two germline ends. In germline, CDR1 is MGHRA, CDR2 YSYEKL. This CDR3 spans 12 amino acids.

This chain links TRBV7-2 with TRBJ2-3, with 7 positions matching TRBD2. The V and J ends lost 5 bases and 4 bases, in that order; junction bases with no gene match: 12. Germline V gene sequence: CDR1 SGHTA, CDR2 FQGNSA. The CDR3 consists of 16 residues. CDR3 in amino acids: CASSPLGGRASDTQYF. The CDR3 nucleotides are TGTGCCAGCAGCCCCCTCGGGGGGAGGGCCTCAGATACGCAGTATTTT.

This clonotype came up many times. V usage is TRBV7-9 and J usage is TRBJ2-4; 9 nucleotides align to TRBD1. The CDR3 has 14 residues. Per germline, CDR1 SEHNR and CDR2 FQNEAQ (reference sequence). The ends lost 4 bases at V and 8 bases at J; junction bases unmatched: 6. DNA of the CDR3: TGTGCCAGCAGCTCCATGACAGGGGGGGACATTCAGTACTTC. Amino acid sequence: CASSSMTGGDIQYF.

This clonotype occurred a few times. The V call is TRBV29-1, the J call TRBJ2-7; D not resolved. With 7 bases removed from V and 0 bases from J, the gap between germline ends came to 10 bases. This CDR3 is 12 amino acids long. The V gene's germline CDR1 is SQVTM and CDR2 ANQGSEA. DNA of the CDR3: TGCAGCGCAGAGCACGGCTCCTACGAGCAGTACTTC. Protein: CSAEHGSYEQYF.

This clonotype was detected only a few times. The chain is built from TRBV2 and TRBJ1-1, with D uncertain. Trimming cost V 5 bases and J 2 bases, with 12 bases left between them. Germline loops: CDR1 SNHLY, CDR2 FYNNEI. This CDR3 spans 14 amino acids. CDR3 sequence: CASSLGLPNTEAFF. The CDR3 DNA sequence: TGTGCCAGCAGTCTTGGACTGCCCAACACTGAAGCTTTCTTT.

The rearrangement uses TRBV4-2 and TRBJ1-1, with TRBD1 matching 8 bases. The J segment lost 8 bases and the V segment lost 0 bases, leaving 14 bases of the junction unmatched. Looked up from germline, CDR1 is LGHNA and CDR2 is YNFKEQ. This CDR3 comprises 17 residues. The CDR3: CASSQDLNRGLNSEAFF. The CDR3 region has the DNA TGTGCCAGCAGCCAAGATCTTAACAGGGGGTTAAACTCCGAAGCTTTCTTT.

The CDR3 loop is CASSKSDNEQFF. Here the CDR3 DNA reads TGTGCCAGCAGCAAAAGCGACAATGAGCAGTTCTTC. V is TRBV21-1 and J is TRBJ2-1. TRBV21-1 is classified as a pseudogene. The CDR3 extends over 12 amino acids.

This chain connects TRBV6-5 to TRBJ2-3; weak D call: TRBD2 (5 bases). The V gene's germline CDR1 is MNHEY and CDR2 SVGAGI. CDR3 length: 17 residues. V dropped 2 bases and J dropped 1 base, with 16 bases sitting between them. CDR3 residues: CASSYVTTPVGTDTQYF. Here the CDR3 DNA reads TGTGCCAGCAGTTACGTGACTACCCCGGTTGGCACAGATACGCAGTATTTT.

Here the CDR3 reads CSVEKETQYF. CDR3 sequence (DNA): TGCAGCGTTGAAAAAGAGACCCAGTACTTC. This chain joins TRBV29-1 and TRBJ2-5; D is uncertain. Trimming shortened V by 2 bases and J by 3 bases, and 1 base separated the two germline ends. This CDR3 spans 10 amino acids. Germline V gene lookup returns CDR1 SQVTM and CDR2 ANQGSEA.

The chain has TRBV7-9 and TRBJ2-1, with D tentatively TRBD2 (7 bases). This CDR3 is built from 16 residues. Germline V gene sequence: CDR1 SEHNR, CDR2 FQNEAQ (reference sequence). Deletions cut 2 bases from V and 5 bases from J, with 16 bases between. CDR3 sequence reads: CASSLKGGGPHNEQFF. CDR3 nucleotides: TGTGCCAGCAGCTTAAAGGGGGGAGGGCCGCACAATGAGCAGTTCTTC.

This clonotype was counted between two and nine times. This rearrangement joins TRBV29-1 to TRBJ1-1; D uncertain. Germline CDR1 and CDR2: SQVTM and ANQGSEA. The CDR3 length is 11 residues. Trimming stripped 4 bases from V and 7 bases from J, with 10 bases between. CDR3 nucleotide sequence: TGCAGCGTTGTAAGGTCGAGTGAAGCTTTCTTT. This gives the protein CSVVRSSEAFF.

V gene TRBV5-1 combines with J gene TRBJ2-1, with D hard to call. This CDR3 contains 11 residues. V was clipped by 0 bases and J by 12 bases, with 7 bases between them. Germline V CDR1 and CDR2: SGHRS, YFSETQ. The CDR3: CASSLVGWQFF. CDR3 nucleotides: TGCGCCAGCAGCTTGGTTGGGTGGCAGTTCTTC.

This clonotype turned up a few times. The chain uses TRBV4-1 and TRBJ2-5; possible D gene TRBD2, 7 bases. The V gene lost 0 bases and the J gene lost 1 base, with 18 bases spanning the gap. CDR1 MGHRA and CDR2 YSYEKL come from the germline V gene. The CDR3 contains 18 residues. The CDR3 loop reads CASSQEWRGPPFQETQYF. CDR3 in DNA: TGCGCCAGCAGCCAAGAGTGGCGGGGGCCCCCCTTCCAAGAGACCCAGTACTTC.

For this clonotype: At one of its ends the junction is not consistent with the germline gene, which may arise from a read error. The chain's CDR3 is CGSSQFTTSGSGAGELFF. CDR3 coding DNA: TGCGGCAGCAGCCAATTCACTACTAGCGGGAGCGGCGCCGGGGAGCTGTTTTTT. The chain is built from TRBV4-3 and TRBJ2-2, with 11 bases identical to TRBD2. This CDR3 has 18 residues. In germline, CDR1 is LGHNA, CDR2 YSLEER.

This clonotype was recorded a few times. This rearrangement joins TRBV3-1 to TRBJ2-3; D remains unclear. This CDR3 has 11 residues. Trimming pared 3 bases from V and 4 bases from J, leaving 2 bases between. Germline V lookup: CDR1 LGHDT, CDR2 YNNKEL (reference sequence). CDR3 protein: CASSQADTQYF. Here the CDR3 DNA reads TGTGCCAGCAGCCAGGCAGATACGCAGTATTTT.

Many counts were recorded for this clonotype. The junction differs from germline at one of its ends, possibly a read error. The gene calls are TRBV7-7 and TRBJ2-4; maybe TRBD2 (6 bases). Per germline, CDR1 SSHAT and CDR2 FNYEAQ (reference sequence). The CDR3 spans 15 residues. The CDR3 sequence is CASSLGQAARGIQYF. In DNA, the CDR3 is TGTGCTAGCAGCCTCGGGCAGGCGGCGCGGGGCATTCAGTACTTC. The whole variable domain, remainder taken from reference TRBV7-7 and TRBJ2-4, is GAGVSQSPRYKVTKRGQDVTLRCDPISSHATLYWYQQALGQGPEFLTYFNYEAQPDKSGLPSDRFSAERPEGSISTLTIQRTEQRDSAMYRCASSLGQAARGIQYFGAGTRLSVL.

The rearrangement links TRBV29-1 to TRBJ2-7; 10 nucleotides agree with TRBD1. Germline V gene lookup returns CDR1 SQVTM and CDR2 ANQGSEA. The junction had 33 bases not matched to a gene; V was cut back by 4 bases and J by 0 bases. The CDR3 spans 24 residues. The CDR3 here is CSVAPTVGTGDSKSGLVSSYEQYF. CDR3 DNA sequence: TGCAGCGTTGCACCCACTGTGGGGACAGGGGATTCAAAGTCTGGGTTAGTAAGCTCCTACGAGCAGTACTTC.

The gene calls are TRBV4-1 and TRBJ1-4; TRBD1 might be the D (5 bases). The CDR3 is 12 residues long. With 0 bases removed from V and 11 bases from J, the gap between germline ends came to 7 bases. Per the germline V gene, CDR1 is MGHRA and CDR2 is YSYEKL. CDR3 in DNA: TGCGCCAGCAGCCAAGATTGGGGGAAACTGTTTTTT. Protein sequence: CASSQDWGKLFF.

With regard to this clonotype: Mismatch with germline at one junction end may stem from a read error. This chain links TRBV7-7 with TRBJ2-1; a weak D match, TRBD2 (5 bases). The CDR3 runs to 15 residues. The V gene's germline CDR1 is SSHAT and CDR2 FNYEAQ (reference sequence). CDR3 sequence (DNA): TGTGCTAGCAGCCCCCAGCGGAGTTCCTACAATGAGCAGTTCTTC. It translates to CASSPQRSSYNEQFF.

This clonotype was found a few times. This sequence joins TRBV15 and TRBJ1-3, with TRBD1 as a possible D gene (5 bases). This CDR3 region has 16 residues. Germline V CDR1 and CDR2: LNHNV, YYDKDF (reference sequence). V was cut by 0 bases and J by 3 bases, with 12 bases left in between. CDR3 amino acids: CATSRDGGAGGNTIYF. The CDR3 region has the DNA TGTGCCACCAGCAGAGATGGAGGGGCAGGTGGAAACACCATATATTTT.

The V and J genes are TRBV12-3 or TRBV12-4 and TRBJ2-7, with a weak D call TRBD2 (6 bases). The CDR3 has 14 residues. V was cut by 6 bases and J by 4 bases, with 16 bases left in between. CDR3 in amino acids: CASSLAPSSYEQYF. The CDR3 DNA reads TGTGCCAGCAGCCTAGCGCCCAGCTCATACGAGCAGTACTTC.